This T cell receptor beta chain is drawn from a study of T cells expressing NK-cell markers. TCR beta libraries carry UMIs added by 5'RACE template switching. TCRdb derives one entry per CDR3 protein from the 5' RACE reads, leaving out DNA. The table lists approximately 440,000 distinct CDR3 sequences. The CDR3 is 14 amino acids. The V gene's germline CDR1 is MGHRA and CDR2 YSYEKL. The J gene is TRBJ2-7, the V gene TRBV4-1; the TRBD1 assignment by TCRdb is unverifiable without DNA. Sequenced material: blood T cells: a sorted CD56 or NKG2C T cell subset, CD4+ or CD8+ T cells, or bulk PBMC T cells (not recorded which). This receptor was obtained from a woman in her fifties or sixties in good health. This CDR3 reads CASSQAGNFYEQYF.